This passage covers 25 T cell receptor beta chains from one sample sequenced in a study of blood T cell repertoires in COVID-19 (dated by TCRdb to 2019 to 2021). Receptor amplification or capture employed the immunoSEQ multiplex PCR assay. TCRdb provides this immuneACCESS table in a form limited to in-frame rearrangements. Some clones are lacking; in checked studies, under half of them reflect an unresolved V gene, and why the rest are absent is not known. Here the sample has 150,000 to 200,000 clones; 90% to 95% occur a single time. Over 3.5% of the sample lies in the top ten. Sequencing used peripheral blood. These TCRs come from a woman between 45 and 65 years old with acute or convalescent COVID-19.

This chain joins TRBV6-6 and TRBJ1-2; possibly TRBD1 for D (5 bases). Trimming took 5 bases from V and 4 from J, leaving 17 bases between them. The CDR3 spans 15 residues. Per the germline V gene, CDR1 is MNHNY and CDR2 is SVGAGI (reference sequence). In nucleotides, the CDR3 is TGTGCCAGCAGTACTCGGACACAAGCCATCTATGGCTACACCTTC. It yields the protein CASSTRTQAIYGYTF.

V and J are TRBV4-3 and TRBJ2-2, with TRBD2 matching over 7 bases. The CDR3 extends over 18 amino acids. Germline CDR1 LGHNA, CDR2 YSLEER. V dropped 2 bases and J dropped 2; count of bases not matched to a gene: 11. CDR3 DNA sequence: TGCGCCAGCAGCCAAAGGGACTACCAGAAGGTTAACACCGGGGAGCTGTTTTTT. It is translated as CASSQRDYQKVNTGELFF.

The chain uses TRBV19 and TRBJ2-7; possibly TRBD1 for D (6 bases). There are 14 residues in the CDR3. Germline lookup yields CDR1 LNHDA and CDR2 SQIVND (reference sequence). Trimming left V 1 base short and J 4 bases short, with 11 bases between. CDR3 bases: TGTGCCAGTAGTATAGGCCAAGGGGGATACGAGCAGTACTTC. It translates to CASSIGQGGYEQYF.

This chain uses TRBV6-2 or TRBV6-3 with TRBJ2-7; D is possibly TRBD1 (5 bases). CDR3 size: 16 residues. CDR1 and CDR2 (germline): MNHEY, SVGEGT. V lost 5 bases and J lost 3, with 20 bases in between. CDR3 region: CASSPPLGESRYEQYF. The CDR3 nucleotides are TGTGCCAGCAGTCCCCCTTTAGGGGAAAGTCGCTACGAGCAGTACTTC.

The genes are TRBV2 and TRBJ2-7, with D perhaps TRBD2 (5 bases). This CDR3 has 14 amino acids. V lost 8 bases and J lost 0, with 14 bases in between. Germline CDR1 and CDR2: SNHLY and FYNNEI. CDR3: CASRRTQSSYEQYF. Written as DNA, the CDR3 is TGTGCCAGCCGTCGGACTCAAAGCTCCTACGAGCAGTACTTC.

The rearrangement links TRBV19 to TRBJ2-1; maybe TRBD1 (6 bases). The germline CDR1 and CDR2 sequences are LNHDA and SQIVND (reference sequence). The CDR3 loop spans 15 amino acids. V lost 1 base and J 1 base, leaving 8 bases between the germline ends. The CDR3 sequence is CASSIVGASYNEQFF. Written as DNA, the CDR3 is TGTGCCAGTAGTATAGTGGGGGCTTCCTACAATGAGCAGTTCTTC.

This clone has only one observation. The CDR3 region has the DNA TGTGCCAGCAGCGAGGGAGGGAGAGGAACCGGGGAGCTGTTTTTT. It specifies CASSEGGRGTGELFF. The chain couples TRBV9 to TRBJ2-2; 7 nucleotides line up with TRBD2. V dropped 3 bases and J dropped 5; count of bases not matched to a gene: 7. Germline loops: CDR1 SGDLS, CDR2 YYNGEE. CDR3 length equals 15 residues.

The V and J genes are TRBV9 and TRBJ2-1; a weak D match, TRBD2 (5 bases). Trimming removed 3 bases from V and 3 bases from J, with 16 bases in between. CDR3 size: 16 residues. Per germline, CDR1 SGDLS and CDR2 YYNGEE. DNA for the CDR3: TGTGCCAGCAGCGCGCGAGAAGGCGGGTTCTACAATGAGCAGTTCTTC. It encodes CASSAREGGFYNEQFF.

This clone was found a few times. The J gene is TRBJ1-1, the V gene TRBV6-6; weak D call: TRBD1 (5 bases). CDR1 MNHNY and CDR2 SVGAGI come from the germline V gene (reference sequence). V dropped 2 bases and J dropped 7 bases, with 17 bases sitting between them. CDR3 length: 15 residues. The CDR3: CASSYPHGGSGEAFF. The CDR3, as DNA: TGTGCCAGCAGTTACCCACACGGGGGTTCGGGTGAAGCTTTCTTT.

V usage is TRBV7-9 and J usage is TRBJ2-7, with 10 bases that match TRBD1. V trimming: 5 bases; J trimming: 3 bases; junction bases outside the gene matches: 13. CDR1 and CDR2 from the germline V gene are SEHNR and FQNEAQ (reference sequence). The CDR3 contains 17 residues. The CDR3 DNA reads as TGTGCCAGCAGCCCAAGACCCCCCGGGACAGGGGACTACGAGCAGTACTTC. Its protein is CASSPRPPGTGDYEQYF.

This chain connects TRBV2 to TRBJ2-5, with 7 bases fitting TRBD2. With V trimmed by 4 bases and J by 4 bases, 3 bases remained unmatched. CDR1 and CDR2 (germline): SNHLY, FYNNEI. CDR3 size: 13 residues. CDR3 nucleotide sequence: TGTGCCAGCAGTGGGGGGGGTTCAGAGACCCAGTACTTC. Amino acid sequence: CASSGGGSETQYF.

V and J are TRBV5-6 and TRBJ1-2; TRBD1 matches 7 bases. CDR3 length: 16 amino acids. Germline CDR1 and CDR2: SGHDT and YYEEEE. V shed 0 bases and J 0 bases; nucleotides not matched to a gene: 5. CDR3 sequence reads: CASSLDRGEANYGYTF. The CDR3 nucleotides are TGTGCCAGCAGCTTGGACAGGGGAGAGGCTAACTATGGCTACACCTTC.

This CDR3 is CASTSGSYEQYF. CDR3 sequence (DNA): TGTGCCAGCACTAGCGGTTCCTACGAGCAGTACTTC. This chain uses TRBV2 with TRBJ2-7, with 7 bases aligning to TRBD2. The germline CDR1 and CDR2 sequences are SNHLY and FYNNEI. V lost 7 bases and J lost 1; bases outside the gene matches: 1. This CDR3 is 12 amino acids long.

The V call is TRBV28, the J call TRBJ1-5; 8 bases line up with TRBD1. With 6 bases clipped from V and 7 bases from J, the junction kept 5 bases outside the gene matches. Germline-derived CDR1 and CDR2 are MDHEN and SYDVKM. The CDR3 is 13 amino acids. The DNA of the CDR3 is TGTGCCAGCAGGAAACAGGGGGAGCAGCCCCAGCATTTT. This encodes CASRKQGEQPQHF.

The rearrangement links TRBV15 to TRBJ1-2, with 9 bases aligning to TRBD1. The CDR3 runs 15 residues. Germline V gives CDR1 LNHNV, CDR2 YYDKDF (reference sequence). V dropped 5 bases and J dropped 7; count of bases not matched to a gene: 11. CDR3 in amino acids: CATSRGQGILGGYTF. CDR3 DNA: TGTGCCACCAGCCGAGGACAGGGGATCCTCGGTGGCTACACCTTC.

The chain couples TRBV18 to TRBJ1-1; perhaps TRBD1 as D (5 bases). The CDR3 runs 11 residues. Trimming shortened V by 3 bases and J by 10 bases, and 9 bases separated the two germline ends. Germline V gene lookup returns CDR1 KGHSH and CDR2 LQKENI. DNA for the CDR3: TGTGCCAGCTCACCGGGGGAGGGAGCTTTCTTT. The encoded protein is CASSPGEGAFF.

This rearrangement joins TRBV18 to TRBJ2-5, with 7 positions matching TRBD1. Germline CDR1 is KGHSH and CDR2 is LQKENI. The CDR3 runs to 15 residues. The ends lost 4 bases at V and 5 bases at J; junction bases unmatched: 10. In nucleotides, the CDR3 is TGTGCCAGCTCACAGGGGACAGACCAGGGGGAGACCCAGTACTTC. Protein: CASSQGTDQGETQYF.

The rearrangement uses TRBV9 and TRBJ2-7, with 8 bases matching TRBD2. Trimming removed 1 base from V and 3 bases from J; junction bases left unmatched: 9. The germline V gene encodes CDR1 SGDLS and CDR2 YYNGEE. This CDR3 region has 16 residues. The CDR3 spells CASSVRETSGIYEQYF. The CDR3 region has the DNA TGTGCCAGCAGCGTAAGGGAAACTAGCGGTATCTACGAGCAGTACTTC.

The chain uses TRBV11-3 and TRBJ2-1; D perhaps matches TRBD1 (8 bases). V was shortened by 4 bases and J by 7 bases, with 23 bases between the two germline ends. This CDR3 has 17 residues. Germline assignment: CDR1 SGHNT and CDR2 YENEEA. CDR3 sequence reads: CASSYDFNRGGLNEQFF. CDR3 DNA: TGTGCCAGCAGCTACGATTTCAACAGGGGGGGCTTGAATGAGCAGTTCTTC.

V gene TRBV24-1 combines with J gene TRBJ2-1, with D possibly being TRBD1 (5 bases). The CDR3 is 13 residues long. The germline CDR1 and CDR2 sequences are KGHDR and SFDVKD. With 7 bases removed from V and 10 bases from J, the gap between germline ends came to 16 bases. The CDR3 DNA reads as TGTGCCACCAGGGGCCCTGGACAATCGGAGCAGTTCTTC. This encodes CATRGPGQSEQFF.

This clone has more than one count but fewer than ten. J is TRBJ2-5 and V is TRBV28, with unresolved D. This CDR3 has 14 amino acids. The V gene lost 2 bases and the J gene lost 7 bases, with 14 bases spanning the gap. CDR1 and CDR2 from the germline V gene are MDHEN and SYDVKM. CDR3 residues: CASSLRVKSGTQYF. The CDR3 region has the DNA TGTGCCAGCAGTTTACGGGTTAAAAGTGGGACCCAGTACTTC.

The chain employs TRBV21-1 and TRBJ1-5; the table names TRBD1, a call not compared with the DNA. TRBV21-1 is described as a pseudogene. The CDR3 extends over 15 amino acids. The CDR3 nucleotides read TGTGCCAGCAGCAAAGCCTCAGGGAGCAATCAGCCCCAGCATTTT. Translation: CASSKASGSNQPQHF.

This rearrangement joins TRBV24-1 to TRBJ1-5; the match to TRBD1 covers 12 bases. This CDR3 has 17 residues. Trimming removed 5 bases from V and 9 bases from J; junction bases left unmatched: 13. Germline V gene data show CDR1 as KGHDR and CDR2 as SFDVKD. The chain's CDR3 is CATSVPPGQGASRPQHF. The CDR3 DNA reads TGTGCCACCAGTGTTCCCCCGGGACAGGGGGCTTCCCGGCCCCAGCATTTT.

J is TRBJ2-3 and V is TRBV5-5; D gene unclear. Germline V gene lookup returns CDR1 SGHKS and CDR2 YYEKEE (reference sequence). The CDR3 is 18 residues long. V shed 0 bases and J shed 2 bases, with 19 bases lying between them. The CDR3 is CASSLVSVVRGNTDTQYF. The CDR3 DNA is TGTGCCAGCAGCTTGGTCTCTGTAGTCAGAGGAAACACAGATACGCAGTATTTT.

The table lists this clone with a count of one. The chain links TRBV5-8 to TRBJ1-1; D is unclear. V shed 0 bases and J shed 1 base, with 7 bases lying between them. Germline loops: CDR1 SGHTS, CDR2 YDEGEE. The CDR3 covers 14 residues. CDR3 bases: TGTGCCAGCAGCTTGGCCGCGAGGAACACTGAAGCTTTCTTT. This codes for CASSLAARNTEAFF. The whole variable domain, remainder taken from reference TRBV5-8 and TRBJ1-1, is EAGVTQSPTHLIKTRGQQATLRCSPISGHTSVYWYQQALGLGLQFLLWYDEGEERNRGNFPPRFSGRQFPNYSSELNVNALELEDSALYLCASSLAARNTEAFFGQGTRLTVV.